This T cell receptor (beta chain) was found in a study of blood T cell repertoires in COVID-19. Produced via immunoSEQ multiplex PCR; TCRdb's table is partial and in-frame only. Of tens of thousands of clones in the sample, about 83% are singletons; the top ten hold 16%. Trimming cost V 4 bases and J 3 bases, with 10 bases left between them. The CDR3 has 13 residues. The V gene's germline CDR1 is SGDLS and CDR2 YYNGEE. The source of this sequence is a man aged 35-49 years with acute or convalescent COVID-19. The chain recombines TRBV9 with TRBJ1-1, with D possibly matching TRBD1 (6 bases). Specimen: peripheral blood. CDR3 region: CASSPTGDTEAFF. CDR3 nucleotide sequence: TGTGCCAGCAGCCCGACAGGAGACACTGAAGCTTTCTTT.